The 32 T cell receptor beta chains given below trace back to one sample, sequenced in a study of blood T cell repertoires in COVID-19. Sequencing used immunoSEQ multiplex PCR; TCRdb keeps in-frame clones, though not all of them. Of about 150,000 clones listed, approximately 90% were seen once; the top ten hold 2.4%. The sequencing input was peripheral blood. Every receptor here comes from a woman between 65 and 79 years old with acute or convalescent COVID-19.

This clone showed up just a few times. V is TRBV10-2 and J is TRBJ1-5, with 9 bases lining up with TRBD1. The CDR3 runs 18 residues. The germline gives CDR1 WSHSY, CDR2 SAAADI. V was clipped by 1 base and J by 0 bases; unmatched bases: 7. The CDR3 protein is CASSELPGTGYSNQPQHF. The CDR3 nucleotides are TGCGCCAGCAGTGAGTTGCCTGGGACAGGGTATAGCAATCAGCCCCAGCATTTT.

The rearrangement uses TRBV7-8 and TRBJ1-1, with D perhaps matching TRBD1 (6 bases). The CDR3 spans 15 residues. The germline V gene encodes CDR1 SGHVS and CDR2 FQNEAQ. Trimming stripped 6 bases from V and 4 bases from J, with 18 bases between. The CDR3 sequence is CASRPSLMGATEAFF. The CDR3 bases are TGTGCCAGCAGGCCCTCTCTGATGGGGGCCACTGAAGCTTTCTTT.

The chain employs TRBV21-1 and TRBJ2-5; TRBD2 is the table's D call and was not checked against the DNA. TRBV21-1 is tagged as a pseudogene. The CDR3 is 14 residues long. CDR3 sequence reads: CVSSKQRAQETQYF. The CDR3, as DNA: TGTGTCAGCAGCAAACAAAGAGCTCAAGAGACCCAGTACTTC.

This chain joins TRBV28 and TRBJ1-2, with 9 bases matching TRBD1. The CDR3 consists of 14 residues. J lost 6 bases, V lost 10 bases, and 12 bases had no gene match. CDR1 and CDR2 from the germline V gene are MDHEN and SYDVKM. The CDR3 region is CATRFRDRVHGYTF. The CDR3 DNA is TGTGCCACCAGGTTCCGGGACAGGGTGCATGGCTACACCTTC.

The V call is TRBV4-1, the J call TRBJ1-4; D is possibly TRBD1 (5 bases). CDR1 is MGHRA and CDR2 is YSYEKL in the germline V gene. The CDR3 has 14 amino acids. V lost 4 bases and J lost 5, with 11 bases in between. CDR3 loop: CASSPQGKNEKLFF. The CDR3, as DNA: TGCGCCAGCAGCCCCCAGGGTAAGAATGAAAAACTGTTTTTT.

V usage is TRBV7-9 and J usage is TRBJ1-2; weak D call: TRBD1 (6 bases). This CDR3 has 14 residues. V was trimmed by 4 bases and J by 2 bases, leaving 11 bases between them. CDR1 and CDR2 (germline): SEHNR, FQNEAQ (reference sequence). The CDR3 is CASSSPQGNYGYTF. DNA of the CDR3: TGTGCCAGCAGCTCCCCACAGGGAAACTATGGCTACACCTTC.

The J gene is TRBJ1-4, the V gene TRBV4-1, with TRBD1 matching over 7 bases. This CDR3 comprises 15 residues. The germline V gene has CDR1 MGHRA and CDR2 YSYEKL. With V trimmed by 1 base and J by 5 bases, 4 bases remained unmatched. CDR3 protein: CASSQAGQRNEKLFF. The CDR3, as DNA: TGCGCCAGCAGCCAAGCGGGACAGCGAAATGAAAAACTGTTTTTT.

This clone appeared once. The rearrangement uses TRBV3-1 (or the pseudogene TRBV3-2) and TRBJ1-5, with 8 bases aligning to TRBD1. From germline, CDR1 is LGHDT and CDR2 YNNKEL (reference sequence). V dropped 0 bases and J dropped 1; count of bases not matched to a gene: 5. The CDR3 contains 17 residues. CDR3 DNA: TGTGCCAGCAGCCAAGAAGGAGACAGGGGAAGCAATCAGCCCCAGCATTTT. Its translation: CASSQEGDRGSNQPQHF.

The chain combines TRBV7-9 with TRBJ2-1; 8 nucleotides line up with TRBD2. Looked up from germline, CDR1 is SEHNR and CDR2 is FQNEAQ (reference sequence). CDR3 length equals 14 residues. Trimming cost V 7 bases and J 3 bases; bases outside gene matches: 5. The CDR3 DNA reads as TGTGCCAGCACATTAAGCGGGGGCTACAATGAGCAGTTCTTC. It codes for CASTLSGGYNEQFF.

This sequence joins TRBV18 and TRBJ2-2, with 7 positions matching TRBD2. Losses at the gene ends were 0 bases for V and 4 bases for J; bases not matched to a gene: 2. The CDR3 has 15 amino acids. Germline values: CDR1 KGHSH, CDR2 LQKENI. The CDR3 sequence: CASSPPGLFTGELFF. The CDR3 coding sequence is TGTGCCAGCTCACCACCGGGACTATTCACCGGGGAGCTGTTTTTT.

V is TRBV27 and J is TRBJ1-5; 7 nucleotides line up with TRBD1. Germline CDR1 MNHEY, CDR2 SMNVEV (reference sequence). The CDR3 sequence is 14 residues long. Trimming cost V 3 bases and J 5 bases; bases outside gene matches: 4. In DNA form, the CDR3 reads TGTGCCAGCAGTTTGACGGGACAGTATCAGCCCCAGCATTTT. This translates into CASSLTGQYQPQHF.

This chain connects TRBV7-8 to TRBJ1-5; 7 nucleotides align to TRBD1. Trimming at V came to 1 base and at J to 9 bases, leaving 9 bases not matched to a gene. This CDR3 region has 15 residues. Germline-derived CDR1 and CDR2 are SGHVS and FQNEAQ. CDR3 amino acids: CASSLEDRSGGPQHF. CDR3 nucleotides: TGTGCCAGCAGCTTAGAGGACAGGTCCGGTGGGCCCCAGCATTTT.

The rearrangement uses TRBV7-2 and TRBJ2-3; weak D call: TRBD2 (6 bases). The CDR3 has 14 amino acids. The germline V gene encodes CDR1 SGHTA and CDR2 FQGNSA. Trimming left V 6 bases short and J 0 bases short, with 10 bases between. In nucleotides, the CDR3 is TGTGCCAGCAGGACCGCGGGGAGCACAGATACGCAGTATTTT. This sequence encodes CASRTAGSTDTQYF. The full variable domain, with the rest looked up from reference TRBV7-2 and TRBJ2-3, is GAGVSQSPSNKVTEKGKDVELRCDPISGHTALYWYRQSLGQGLEFLIYFQGNSAPDKSGLPSDRFSAERTGGSVSTLTIQRTQQEDSAVYLCASRTAGSTDTQYFGPGTRLTVL.

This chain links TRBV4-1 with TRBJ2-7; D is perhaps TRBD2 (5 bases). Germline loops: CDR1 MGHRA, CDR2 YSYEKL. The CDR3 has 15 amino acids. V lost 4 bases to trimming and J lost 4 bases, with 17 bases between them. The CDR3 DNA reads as TGCGCCAGCAGCCTGGGAGTGGGCGGTTCTTACGAGCAGTACGTC. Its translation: CASSLGVGGSYEQYV.

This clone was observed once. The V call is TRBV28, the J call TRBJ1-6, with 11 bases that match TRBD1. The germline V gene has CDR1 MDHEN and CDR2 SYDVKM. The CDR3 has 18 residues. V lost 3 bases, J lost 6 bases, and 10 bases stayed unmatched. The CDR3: CASSFVDRGRSFNSPLHF. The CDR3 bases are TGTGCCAGCAGTTTCGTGGACAGGGGGCGATCGTTTAATTCACCCCTCCACTTT.

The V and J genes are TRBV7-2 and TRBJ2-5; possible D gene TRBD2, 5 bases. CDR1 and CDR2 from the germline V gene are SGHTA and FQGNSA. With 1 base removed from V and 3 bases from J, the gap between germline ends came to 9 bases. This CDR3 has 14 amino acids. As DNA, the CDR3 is TGTGCCAGCAGCTTAGTTCCGCGGGAAGAGACCCAGTACTTC. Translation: CASSLVPREETQYF.

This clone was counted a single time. CDR3 sequence (DNA): TGTGCCAGCAGTTTCGACTTTTCAACTAATGAAAAACTGTTTTTT. It encodes CASSFDFSTNEKLFF. The V call is TRBV28, the J call TRBJ1-4; no clear D gene. This CDR3 has 15 amino acids. Trimming removed 3 bases at V and 0 bases at J, with 8 bases between. Germline loops: CDR1 MDHEN, CDR2 SYDVKM.

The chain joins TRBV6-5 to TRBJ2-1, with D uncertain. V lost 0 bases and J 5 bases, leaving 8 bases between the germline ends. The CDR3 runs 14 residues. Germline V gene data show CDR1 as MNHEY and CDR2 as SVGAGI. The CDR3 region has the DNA TGTGCCAGCAGTTACTCTGTCAGAAACAATGAGCAGTTCTTC. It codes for CASSYSVRNNEQFF.

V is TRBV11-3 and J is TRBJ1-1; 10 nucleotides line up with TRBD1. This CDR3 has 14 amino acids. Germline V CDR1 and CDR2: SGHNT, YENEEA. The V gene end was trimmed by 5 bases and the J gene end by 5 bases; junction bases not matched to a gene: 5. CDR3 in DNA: TGTGCCAGCAGCCCTGGACAGGGGGAAACTGAAGCTTTCTTT. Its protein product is CASSPGQGETEAFF.

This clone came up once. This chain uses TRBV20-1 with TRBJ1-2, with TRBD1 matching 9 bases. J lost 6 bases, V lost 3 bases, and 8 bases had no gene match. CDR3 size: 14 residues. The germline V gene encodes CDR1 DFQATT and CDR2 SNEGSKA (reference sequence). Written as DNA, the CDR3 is TGCAGTGCTAGTTCCGGGACAGGGAATCATGGCTACACCTTC. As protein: CSASSGTGNHGYTF.

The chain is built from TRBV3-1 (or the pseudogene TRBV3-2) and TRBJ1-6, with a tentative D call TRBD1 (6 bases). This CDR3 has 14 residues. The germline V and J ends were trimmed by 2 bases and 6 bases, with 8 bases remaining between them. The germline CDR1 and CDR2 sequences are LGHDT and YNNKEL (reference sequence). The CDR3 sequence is CASSQTGRNSPLHF. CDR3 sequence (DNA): TGTGCCAGCAGCCAAACAGGGCGTAATTCACCCCTCCACTTT.

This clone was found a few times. The CDR3 reads CASSLARGICEQYV. CDR3 DNA: TGCGCCAGCTCCCTGGCCAGGGGTATCTGCGAGCAGTACGTC. The J gene is TRBJ2-7, the V gene TRBV10-1; D might be TRBD1 (6 bases). Germline CDR1 is WNHNN and CDR2 is SYGVQD (reference sequence). Trimming stripped 8 bases from V and 6 bases from J, with 20 bases between. CDR3 length: 14 residues.

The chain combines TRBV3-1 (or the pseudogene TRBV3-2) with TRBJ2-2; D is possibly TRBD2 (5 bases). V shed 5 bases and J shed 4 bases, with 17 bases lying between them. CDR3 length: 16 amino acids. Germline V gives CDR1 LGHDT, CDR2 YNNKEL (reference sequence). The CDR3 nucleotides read TGTGCCAGCAGCTCAATGGCCCTCGCGGGCACCGGGGAGCTGTTTTTT. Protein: CASSSMALAGTGELFF.

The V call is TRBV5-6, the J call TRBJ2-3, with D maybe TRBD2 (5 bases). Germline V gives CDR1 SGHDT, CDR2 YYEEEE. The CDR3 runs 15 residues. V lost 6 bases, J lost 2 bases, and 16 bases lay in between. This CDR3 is CASTTFSRATDTQYF. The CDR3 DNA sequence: TGTGCCAGCACCACATTCTCGAGGGCCACAGATACGCAGTATTTT.

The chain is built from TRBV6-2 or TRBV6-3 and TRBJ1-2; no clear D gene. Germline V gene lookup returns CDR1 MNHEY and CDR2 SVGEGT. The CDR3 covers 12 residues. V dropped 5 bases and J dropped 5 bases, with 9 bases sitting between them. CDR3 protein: CASSAQDYGYTF. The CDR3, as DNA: TGTGCCAGCAGTGCTCAGGATTATGGCTACACCTTC.

The CDR3 here is CAGARERTGELFF. CDR3 DNA sequence: TGTGCCGGTGCTAGGGAGAGGACCGGGGAGCTGTTTTTT. V and J are TRBV6-5 and TRBJ2-2; possible D gene TRBD2, 5 bases. Germline values: CDR1 MNHEY, CDR2 SVGAGI. V was pared by 11 bases and J by 5 bases, with 15 bases between. The length of the CDR3 is 13 residues.

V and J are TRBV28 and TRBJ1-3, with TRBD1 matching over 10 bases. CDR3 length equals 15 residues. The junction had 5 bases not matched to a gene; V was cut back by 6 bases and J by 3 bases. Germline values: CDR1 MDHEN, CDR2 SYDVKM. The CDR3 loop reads CASSRDRGLGNTIYF. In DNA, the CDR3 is TGTGCCAGCAGCCGAGACAGGGGGCTTGGAAACACCATATATTTT.

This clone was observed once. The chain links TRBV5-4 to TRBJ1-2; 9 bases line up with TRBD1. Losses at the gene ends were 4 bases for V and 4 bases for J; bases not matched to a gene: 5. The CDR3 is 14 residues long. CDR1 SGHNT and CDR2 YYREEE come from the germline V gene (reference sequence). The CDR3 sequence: CASSRDRVSYGYTF. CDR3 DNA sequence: TGTGCCAGCAGCAGGGACAGGGTGTCCTATGGCTACACCTTC.

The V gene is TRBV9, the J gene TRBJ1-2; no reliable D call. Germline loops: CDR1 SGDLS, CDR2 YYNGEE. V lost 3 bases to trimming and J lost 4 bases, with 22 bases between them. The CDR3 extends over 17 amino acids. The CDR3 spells CASSAQRRSGRIYGYTF. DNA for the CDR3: TGTGCCAGCAGCGCCCAAAGAAGATCGGGGAGGATCTATGGCTACACCTTC.

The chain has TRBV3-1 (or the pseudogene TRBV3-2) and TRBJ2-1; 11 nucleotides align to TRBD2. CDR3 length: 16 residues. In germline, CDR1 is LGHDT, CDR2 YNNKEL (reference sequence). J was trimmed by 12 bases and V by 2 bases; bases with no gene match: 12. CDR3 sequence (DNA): TGTGCCAGCAGCCAAAAGAGGGCTAGCGGGGGGTCCGGGCAGTTCTTC. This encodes CASSQKRASGGSGQFF.

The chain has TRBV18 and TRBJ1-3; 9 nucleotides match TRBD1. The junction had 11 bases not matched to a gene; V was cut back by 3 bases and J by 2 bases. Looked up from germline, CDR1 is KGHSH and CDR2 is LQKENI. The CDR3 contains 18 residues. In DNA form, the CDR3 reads TGTGCCAGCTCACCTTTATCGGGACAGGGATCGACTGGAAACACCATATATTTT. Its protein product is CASSPLSGQGSTGNTIYF.

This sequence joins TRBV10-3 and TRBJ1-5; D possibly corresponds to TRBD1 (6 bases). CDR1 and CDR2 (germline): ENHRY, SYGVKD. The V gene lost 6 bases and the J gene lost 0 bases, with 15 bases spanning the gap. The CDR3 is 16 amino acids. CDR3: CAIRGEGGNSNQPQHF. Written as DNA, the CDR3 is TGTGCCATCAGAGGGGAGGGGGGGAATAGCAATCAGCCCCAGCATTTT.